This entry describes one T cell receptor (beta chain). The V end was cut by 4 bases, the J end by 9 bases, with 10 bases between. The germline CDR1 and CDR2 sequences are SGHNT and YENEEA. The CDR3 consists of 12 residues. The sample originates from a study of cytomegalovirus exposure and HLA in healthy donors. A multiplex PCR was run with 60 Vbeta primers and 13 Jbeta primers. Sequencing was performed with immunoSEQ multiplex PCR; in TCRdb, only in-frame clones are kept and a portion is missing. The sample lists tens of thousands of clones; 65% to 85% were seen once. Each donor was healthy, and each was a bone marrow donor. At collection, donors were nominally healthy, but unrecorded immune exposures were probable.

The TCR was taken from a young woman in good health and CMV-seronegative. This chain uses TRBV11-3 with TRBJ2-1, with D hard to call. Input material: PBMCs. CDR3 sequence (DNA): TGTGCCAGCAGCTACGGAGAACCTGAGCAGTTCTTC. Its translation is CASSYGEPEQFF.